This entry lists 21 T cell receptor beta chains sequenced from one sample in a study of T cells in localized non-small cell lung cancer. Assay: immunoSEQ multiplex PCR; the TCRdb copy retains only in-frame clones and omits some. The table includes some 3,900 clones, roughly 37% detected once. The starting material was lung tumor tissue, obtained before any cancer treatment. The receptor source for this set is a woman aged 40-69 years with stage I lung adenocarcinoma.

A word on this clone: One junction end does not reproduce the germline sequence, and a read error may be involved. The chain joins TRBV18 to TRBJ2-6; D unresolved. The CDR3 runs to 16 residues. CDR1 is KGHSH, CDR2 LQKENI, per germline. The CDR3 DNA sequence: TGTGCCAGCACACCACCTGCGAACTCTGGGGCCAACGTCCTGACTTTC. Protein product: CASTPPANSGANVLTF.

The chain uses TRBV11-3 and TRBJ1-2; 8 nucleotides agree with TRBD1. Germline V gives CDR1 SGHNT, CDR2 YENEEA. The CDR3 is 14 residues long. Trimming cost V 3 bases and J 8 bases; bases outside gene matches: 8. CDR3 protein: CASSFVGQGEGYTF. CDR3 sequence (DNA): TGTGCCAGCAGCTTTGTAGGACAGGGAGAGGGCTACACCTTC.

This clone was counted only a few times. This chain joins TRBV6-8 and TRBJ1-2, with D possibly being TRBD1 (5 bases). This CDR3 is built from 16 residues. The V gene lost 10 bases and the J gene lost 5 bases, with 26 bases spanning the gap. Germline V gene lookup returns CDR1 MNHGY and CDR2 SAAAGT. The CDR3 reads CAITPGRGRINYGYTF. DNA for the CDR3: TGTGCCATCACCCCCGGTCGGGGCAGGATTAATTATGGCTACACCTTC.

The V and J genes are TRBV6-8 and TRBJ2-4; 9 nucleotides align to TRBD1. V shed 6 bases and J 5 bases; nucleotides not matched to a gene: 2. Germline CDR1 and CDR2: MNHGY and SAAAGT. The CDR3 runs 13 residues. The CDR3 is CASRRTGENIQYF. The DNA of the CDR3 is TGTGCCAGCAGAAGGACAGGGGAAAACATTCAGTACTTC.

This clone occurred a few times. One junction end disagrees with the germline gene, perhaps due to a read error. The chain has TRBV28 and TRBJ1-3; 9 bases align to TRBD1. Germline V lookup: CDR1 MDHEN, CDR2 SYDVKM. This CDR3 region has 15 residues. As DNA, the CDR3 is TGTGCCAGCAATTTACAGGGGGCAAATGGAAACACCATATATTTT. It yields the protein CASNLQGANGNTIYF.

The chain employs TRBV12-5 and TRBJ2-3, with TRBD2 matching 13 bases. Germline CDR1 is LGHNT and CDR2 is FRNRAP. The CDR3 is 17 amino acids. Trimming removed 1 base from V and 1 base from J; junction bases left unmatched: 2. CDR3 nucleotide sequence: TGTGCTAGTGGTTTGGGAGGACTAGCGGGAGGCACAGATACGCAGTATTTT. Its protein is CASGLGGLAGGTDTQYF. The variable domain in full, completed from reference TRBV12-5 and TRBJ2-3, reads DARVTQTPRHKVTEMGQEVTMRCQPILGHNTVFWYRQTMMQGLELLAYFRNRAPLDDSGMPKDRFSAEMPDATLATLKIQPSEPRDSAVYFCASGLGGLAGGTDTQYFGPGTRLTVL.

This clone was detected only a few times. This chain connects TRBV30 to TRBJ2-5; 7 bases are shared with TRBD1. CDR1 and CDR2 from the germline V gene are GTSNPN and SVGIG (reference sequence). Losses at the gene ends were 5 bases for V and 2 bases for J; bases not matched to a gene: 11. The CDR3 covers 15 residues. Here the CDR3 reads CAWGDRGTVQETQYF. The CDR3 nucleotides are TGTGCCTGGGGAGATAGGGGGACAGTTCAAGAGACCCAGTACTTC.

This clone was seen a few times. The J gene is TRBJ1-2, the V gene TRBV18; TRBD1 matches at 7 bases. J lost 6 bases, V lost 2 bases, and 24 bases had no gene match. Germline CDR1 reads KGHSH; CDR2 reads LQKENI. There are 20 residues in the CDR3. The CDR3 DNA is TGTGCCAGCTCACCAGGCGGCAGGGGGGAGGTTACGTCTGAGGGCGATGGCTACACCTTC. Protein product: CASSPGGRGEVTSEGDGYTF. Full variable domain (rest looked up from reference TRBV18 and TRBJ1-2): NAGVMQNPRHLVRRRGQEARLRCSPMKGHSHVYWYRQLPEEGLKFMVYLQKENIIDESGMPKERFSAEFPKEGPSILRIQQVVRGDSAAYFCASSPGGRGEVTSEGDGYTFGSGTRLTVV.

In this sample, this clone turned up a few times. This chain connects TRBV11-3 to TRBJ2-1, with 8 bases that match TRBD2. The CDR3 covers 16 residues. Per the germline V gene, CDR1 is SGHNT and CDR2 is YENEEA. V was pared by 5 bases and J by 3 bases, with 9 bases of the junction left unmatched. CDR3 sequence reads: CASSPKREISYNEQFF. In DNA, the CDR3 is TGTGCCAGCAGCCCTAAGCGGGAGATAAGCTACAATGAGCAGTTCTTC.

The V call is TRBV6-8, the J call TRBJ1-2; 12 nucleotides match TRBD1. J gave up 8 bases and V 0 bases, and 10 bases lay outside the gene matches. CDR3 length equals 17 residues. Germline-derived CDR1 and CDR2 are MNHGY and SAAAGT. DNA of the CDR3: TGTGCCAGCAGTTACTCCCCAGGGACAGGGGGCGATTGGGGCTACACCTTC. Translating it yields CASSYSPGTGGDWGYTF.

The CDR3 loop reads CASSPGQGADTQYF. CDR3 coding DNA: TGTGCCAGCAGCCCGGGACAGGGGGCAGATACGCAGTATTTT. The rearrangement links TRBV6-8 to TRBJ2-3; the match to TRBD1 covers 11 bases. J lost 4 bases, V lost 6 bases, and 3 bases had no gene match. Germline CDR1 and CDR2: MNHGY and SAAAGT. CDR3 length: 14 residues.

The chain joins TRBV6-8 to TRBJ1-5; a weak D match, TRBD1 (5 bases). CDR1 is MNHGY and CDR2 is SAAAGT in the germline V gene. The CDR3 consists of 13 residues. Trimming removed 7 bases at V and 0 bases at J, with 7 bases between. The CDR3, as DNA: TGTGCCAGCAAGGGGCCTAGCAATCAGCCCCAGCATTTT. Translated, it gives CASKGPSNQPQHF.

This sequence joins TRBV14 and TRBJ2-3, with D possibly being TRBD1 (5 bases). The CDR3 sequence is 15 residues long. Germline V gene sequence: CDR1 SGHDN, CDR2 FVKESK. The V gene lost 4 bases and the J gene lost 1 base, with 12 bases spanning the gap. CDR3 sequence: CASSRERGRTDTQYF. CDR3 nucleotide sequence: TGTGCCAGCAGCCGAGAAAGGGGTCGCACAGATACGCAGTATTTT.

The V and J genes are TRBV5-1 and TRBJ2-3; D is perhaps TRBD1 (5 bases). V was shortened by 4 bases and J by 0 bases, with 15 bases between the two germline ends. Looked up from germline, CDR1 is SGHRS and CDR2 is YFSETQ. The CDR3 is 16 residues long. CDR3 loop: CASSPRQPSSTDTQYF. The CDR3 DNA sequence: TGCGCCAGCAGCCCGAGACAGCCATCTAGCACAGATACGCAGTATTTT. Complete variable domain (other parts from reference TRBV5-1 and TRBJ2-3): KAGVTQTPRYLIKTRGQQVTLSCSPISGHRSVSWYQQTPGQGLQFLFEYFSETQRNKGNFPGRFSGRQFSNSRSEMNVSTLELGDSALYLCASSPRQPSSTDTQYFGPGTRLTVL.

This clone came up a few times. The rearrangement uses TRBV6-8 and TRBJ2-5; 11 nucleotides agree with TRBD2. The CDR3 is made up of 15 amino acids. The ends lost 5 bases at V and 2 bases at J; junction bases unmatched: 4. Looked up from germline, CDR1 is MNHGY and CDR2 is SAAAGT. In nucleotides, the CDR3 is TGTGCCAGCAGTGGGACTAGCGGACCTCAAGAGACCCAGTACTTC. It translates to CASSGTSGPQETQYF.

The table lists this clone with a few counts. The rearrangement joins TRBV30 to TRBJ1-5; 8 bases line up with TRBD1. The V and J ends lost 4 bases and 6 bases, in that order; junction bases with no gene match: 11. There are 15 residues in the CDR3. The germline V gene encodes CDR1 GTSNPN and CDR2 SVGIG (reference sequence). The CDR3 DNA reads TGTGCCTGGAACAAAGGACAGGGTACGTTTCAGCCCCAGCATTTT. Translated, it gives CAWNKGQGTFQPQHF.

The V gene is TRBV29-1, the J gene TRBJ1-1, with 7 bases that match TRBD1. CDR1 and CDR2 from the germline V gene are SQVTM and ANQGSEA. J gave up 3 bases and V 7 bases, and 5 bases lay outside the gene matches. The CDR3 runs 12 residues. The CDR3 sequence: CSATGWDTEAFF. The CDR3 nucleotides are TGCAGCGCGACAGGGTGGGACACTGAAGCTTTCTTT.

This clone came up a few times. This chain links TRBV4-1 with TRBJ2-5, with TRBD1 matching over 7 bases. The CDR3 is made up of 19 amino acids. In germline, CDR1 is MGHRA, CDR2 YSYEKL. Trimming removed 4 bases from V and 5 bases from J; junction bases left unmatched: 22. The CDR3 loop is CASSPAWAHRQGRWETQYF. Here the CDR3 DNA reads TGCGCCAGCAGCCCCGCTTGGGCCCATCGACAGGGTCGATGGGAGACCCAGTACTTC.

The chain carries TRBV19 and TRBJ2-1; 7 bases align to TRBD2. The germline gives CDR1 LNHDA, CDR2 SQIVND (reference sequence). The ends lost 9 bases at V and 3 bases at J; junction bases unmatched: 5. The CDR3 sequence is 13 residues long. The CDR3: CASERDHYNEQFF. The CDR3 region has the DNA TGTGCCAGCGAGCGGGACCACTACAATGAGCAGTTCTTC.

The sample holds a few counts of this clone. J is TRBJ2-1 and V is TRBV28; no firm D call. This CDR3 contains 15 residues. Germline V gives CDR1 MDHEN, CDR2 SYDVKM. Trimming shortened V by 5 bases and J by 10 bases, and 21 bases separated the two germline ends. The CDR3 DNA reads as TGTGCCAGCAGTCTGAGCTCGACTCCGCCTCGGGAGCAGTTCTTC. Residues: CASSLSSTPPREQFF. Full variable domain (missing parts from reference TRBV28 and TRBJ2-1): DVKVTQSSRYLVKRTGEKVFLECVQDMDHENMFWYRQDPGLGLRLIYFSYDVKMKEKGDIPEGYSVSREKKERFSLILESASTNQTSMYLCASSLSSTPPREQFFGPGTRLTVL.

The rearrangement uses TRBV28 and TRBJ1-1, with D perhaps TRBD1 (6 bases). Germline CDR1 is MDHEN and CDR2 is SYDVKM. CDR3 length: 16 amino acids. V shed 5 bases and J shed 3 bases, with 19 bases lying between them. The CDR3 sequence is CASSPGTGFSDTEAFF. DNA of the CDR3: TGTGCCAGCAGTCCCGGAACAGGGTTCTCGGACACTGAAGCTTTCTTT.